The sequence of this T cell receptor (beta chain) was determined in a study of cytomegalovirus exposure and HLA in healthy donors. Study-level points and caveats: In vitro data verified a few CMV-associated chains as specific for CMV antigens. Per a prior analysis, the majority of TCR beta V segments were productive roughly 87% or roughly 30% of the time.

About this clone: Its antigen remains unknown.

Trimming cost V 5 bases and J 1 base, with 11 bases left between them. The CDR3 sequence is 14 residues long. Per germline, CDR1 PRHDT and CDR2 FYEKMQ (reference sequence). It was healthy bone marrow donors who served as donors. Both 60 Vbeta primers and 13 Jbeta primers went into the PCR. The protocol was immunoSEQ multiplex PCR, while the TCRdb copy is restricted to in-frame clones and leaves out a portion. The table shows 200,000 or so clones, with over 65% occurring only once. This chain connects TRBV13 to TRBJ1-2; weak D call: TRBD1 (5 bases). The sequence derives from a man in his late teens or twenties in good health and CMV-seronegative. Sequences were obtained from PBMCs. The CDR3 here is CASSPGQYNYGYTF. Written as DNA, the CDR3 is TGTGCCAGCAGCCCAGGGCAGTATAACTATGGCTACACCTTC.